The rows below give T cell receptor beta chains drawn from one sample of a study of cytomegalovirus exposure and HLA in healthy donors. The repertoire was sequenced with immunoSEQ multiplex PCR; TCRdb's copy has only in-frame clones and lacks some. The sample consists of about 21,000 clones, around 77% of them appearing once. The specimen sequenced was PBMCs. These receptors were taken from a man aged 55 to 69 in good health and CMV-seronegative. CDR3s include the opening cysteine and the closing phenylalanine or tryptophan. A D gene is named only where the DNA matches it firmly. Where a row states a size, it is once, few, many or the class of an expanded clone; other rows omit it.

d_call j_call clone_size v_call cdr3_nt cdr3_aa
TRBD2 TRBJ2-3 few TRBV7-9 TGTGCCAGCAGCCCGGGGGGAGATACGCAGTATTTT CASSPGGDTQYF
TRBD1 TRBJ2-7 - TRBV11-2 TGTGCCAGCAGCTTAGGAATGGACAGGGGTGGTGAGCAGTACTTC CASSLGMDRGGEQYF
- TRBJ2-7 - TRBV2 TGTGCCAGCAGTGTAGTCGGCGCCGGGTACGAGCAGTACTTC CASSVVGAGYEQYF
- TRBJ1-4 - TRBV30 TGTGCCTGGACCGGACAGTCGGGATGGGAAAAACTGTTTTTT CAWTGQSGWEKLFF
TRBD1 TRBJ2-5 - TRBV9 TGTGCCAGCAGCGCGCAACCCGGGACAGGGCCCTCGAGTTTGACCCAGTACTTC CASSAQPGTGPSSLTQYF
- TRBJ2-7 - TRBV6-4 TGTGCCAGCAGATACGCCTCCGACATGGAGGCTTCCTCAATCTACGAGCAGTACTTC CASRYASDMEASSIYEQYF
TRBD2 TRBJ2-1 - TRBV7-8 TGTGCCAGCGCCGTGCCTCGGGGACTAGCGGGGCACTCCTACAATGAGCAGTTCTTC CASAVPRGLAGHSYNEQFF
- TRBJ2-7 - TRBV7-2 TGTGCCAGCACCACAGGAGCGGGCTACGAGCAGTACTTC CASTTGAGYEQYF
- TRBJ1-1 - TRBV6-5 TGTGCCAGCAGTTACCGGGTAGGGGCTGGTGCTGAAGCTTTCTTT CASSYRVGAGAEAFF
- TRBJ2-3 - TRBV5-6 TGTGCCAGCAGCCCTGAGGGCACAGATACGCAGTATTTT CASSPEGTDTQYF
TRBD1 TRBJ1-2 - TRBV6-5 TGTGCCAGCAGCGATCAGGGGGTGAATATGATCTACACCTTC CASSDQGVNMIYTF
- TRBJ2-7 - TRBV14 TGTGCCAGCAGCCAAAGAGGTAGTGAGCAGTACTTC CASSQRGSEQYF
TRBD1 TRBJ1-2 - TRBV30 TGTGCCTGGAATCGAAGACAGGGAGGTCACTATGGCTACACCTTC CAWNRRQGGHYGYTF
- TRBJ1-1 few TRBV7-9 TGTGCCAGCAGCTTTCGTCCGAACACTGAAGCTTTCTTT CASSFRPNTEAFF
- TRBJ1-2 - TRBV19 TGTGCCAGTAGTGCGGACAGATCAAACTATGGCTACACCTTC CASSADRSNYGYTF
- TRBJ2-3 - TRBV5-1 TGCGCCAGCAGCTCGGGGAGGCCGGGCACAGATACGCAGTATTTT CASSSGRPGTDTQYF
TRBD1 TRBJ2-1 - TRBV6-4 TGTGCCAGCAGTGAGGCGACAGGGTCTAATGAGCAGTTCTTC CASSEATGSNEQFF
TRBD1 TRBJ1-5 - TRBV5-5 TGTGCCAGCAGCGCTCAACAGGGGGTCAATCAGCCCCAGCATTTT CASSAQQGVNQPQHF
TRBD2 TRBJ2-1 - TRBV29-1 TGCAGCGTTGCTAGGGCGGGGGGGCAGGTTGAGCAGTTCTTC CSVARAGGQVEQFF
- TRBJ1-2 - TRBV18 TGTGCCAGCTCACCACAACGGGACGTAGCGGACGGCCACACCTTC CASSPQRDVADGHTF
TRBD2 TRBJ2-2 - TRBV4-1 TGCGCCAGCAGCCGCAAAACTAGCGGGGGAAACACCGGGGAGCTGTTTTTT CASSRKTSGGNTGELFF
- TRBJ1-2 - TRBV14 TGTGCCAGCAGCCACTCAGGTTCGGTGGGCTACACCTTC CASSHSGSVGYTF
TRBD1 TRBJ1-1 once TRBV5-1 TGCGCCAGCAGCGCGGTAAACAGGGGAGGCACTGAAGCTTTCTTT CASSAVNRGGTEAFF
- TRBJ1-1 - TRBV10-3 TGTGCCATCAGTGAGGCACAGGGGAACACTGAAGCTTTCTTT CAISEAQGNTEAFF
- TRBJ1-3 few TRBV6-5 TGTGCCAGCAGTCGACAGTCCTCTGGAAACACCATATATTTT CASSRQSSGNTIYF
TRBD1 TRBJ1-5 - TRBV19 TGTGCCAGTAGTAATAGACAGGGGGCGGGTCAGCCCCAGCATTTT CASSNRQGAGQPQHF
- TRBJ1-5 once TRBV28 TGTGCCAGCAGTTTATGGACAGACAGCAATCAGCCCCAGCATTTT CASSLWTDSNQPQHF
TRBD1 TRBJ1-6 - TRBV13 TGTGCCAGCAGCGGAGGCGACAGGGCGGACGATTCACCCCTCCACTTT CASSGGDRADDSPLHF
TRBD1 TRBJ2-7 few TRBV20-1 TGCAGTGCCCGACAGGGTTTCGGGCAGTACTTC CSARQGFGQYF
- TRBJ1-4 - TRBV4-2 TGTGCCAGCAGCCAAGATCCTACACAGGGCTCAATGAAAACGGTGTTTTTT CASSQDPTQGSMKTVFF
TRBD2 TRBJ2-7 once TRBV28 TGTGCCAGCAGACCTAGCGGGACGTCGGACGAGCAGTACTTC CASRPSGTSDEQYF
- TRBJ2-1 - TRBV12-5 TGTGCTAGTGGCTTGACTGCCGTAAATGAGCAGTTCTTC CASGLTAVNEQFF
TRBD1 TRBJ1-1 - TRBV7-9 TGTGCCAGCAGCGCACAGGGGAGCGGCACTGAAGCTTTCTTT CASSAQGSGTEAFF
TRBD1 TRBJ1-2 few TRBV29-1 TGCAGCGTTGACCGACAGGGGGCGGCGAACTATGGCTACACCTTC CSVDRQGAANYGYTF
- TRBJ2-5 - TRBV7-9 TGTTCCAGCAGCTTGCAGGCCACGGACCAGTACTTC CSSSLQATDQYF
TRBD1 TRBJ2-3 - TRBV2 TGTGCCAGCAGTCGGGGACAGGGGAGCACAGATACGCAGTATTTT CASSRGQGSTDTQYF
- TRBJ2-1 - TRBV2 TGTGCCAGCAGCGTGGAGCGAAGGCGCTCCTACAATGAGCAGTTCTTC CASSVERRRSYNEQFF
TRBD1 TRBJ1-1 - TRBV28 TGTGCCAGCAGGGAGACAGGGCAAGCTTTCTTT CASRETGQAFF
- TRBJ2-6 - TRBV6-6 TGTGCCAGCATGCAGGGTCCCTCTGGGGCCAACGTCCTGACTTTC CASMQGPSGANVLTF
- TRBJ2-7 few TRBV7-2 TGTGCCAGCAGCAGGAGGGCCGAGCAGTACTTC CASSRRAEQYF
- TRBJ2-2 - TRBV7-2 TGTGCCCGCAGCCCCCAGACTAGTAGGAACACCGGGGAGCTGTTTTTT CARSPQTSRNTGELFF
- TRBJ2-2 - TRBV2 TGTGCCAGCAGTGAACGTCCGGGTGGGAACACCGGGGAGCTGTTTTTT CASSERPGGNTGELFF
TRBD1 TRBJ1-1 once TRBV28 TGTGCCAGCAGTTTTACGCCCGGGACAGGGCATGGGATGAACACTGAAGCTTTCTTT CASSFTPGTGHGMNTEAFF
TRBD1 TRBJ2-7 - TRBV18 TGTGCCAGCTCACCCGAGGGGGCGACCTACGAGCAGTACTTC CASSPEGATYEQYF
- TRBJ1-1 once TRBV7-3 TGTGCCAGCAGCTTAGGGAGTAGGAACACTGAAGCTTTCTTT CASSLGSRNTEAFF
- TRBJ1-3 - TRBV29-1 TGCAGCTCCCGCCTGGGGAGAAGTGGAAACACCATATATTTT CSSRLGRSGNTIYF
TRBD2 TRBJ2-1 - TRBV12-5 TGTGCTGGTGGCCCCTCGATCGGGAGGAGTTACAATGAGCAGTTCTTC CAGGPSIGRSYNEQFF
- TRBJ1-5 - TRBV30 TGTGCCTGGAGTCCCCTCGGCAGGGTGGAAAATCAGCCCCAGCATTTT CAWSPLGRVENQPQHF
TRBD2 TRBJ2-7 - TRBV9 TGTGCCAGCAGCGTAGGGCTAGCGGGGGCCTGGGAATACGAGCAGTACTTC CASSVGLAGAWEYEQYF
- TRBJ2-1 - TRBV7-3 TGTGCCAGCAGCTTATCCCAGGGCTACAATGAGCAGTTCTTC CASSLSQGYNEQFF
- TRBJ2-5 once TRBV27 TGTGCCAGCAGTTTAATCCTGGGCAGGGAAGAGACCCAGTACTTC CASSLILGREETQYF
- TRBJ1-5 - TRBV30 TGTGCCTGGCAAAAGTCGCAGAATCAGCCCCAGCATTTT CAWQKSQNQPQHF